The clone carrying this T cell receptor beta chain was seen a handful of times. This entry belongs to a study of blood T cell repertoires in COVID-19. Study overall: Both acute and convalescent COVID-19 samples were obtained from the United States, Italy and Spain. The cDNA or gDNA used as material had been derived from T cells, B-cell-depleted T cells, or PBMCs.

Per the authors' pipeline: Amplified reference gene primers provided the basis for estimating nucleated cell counts. Measured with immunoSEQ multiplex PCR; TCRdb has only the in-frame clones, and not every one. The D gene and trimming were derived from the DNA, and the V and J assignments and clone size from that table. The table records some 130,000 clones, 80% to 90% of them present only once. The source of this sequence is a woman in her sixties with acute or convalescent COVID-19. The sequenced sample consisted of peripheral blood.

The CDR3 loop is CASSAQGENTEAFF. The CDR3 region has the DNA TGTGCCAGCAGTGCTCAGGGGGAAAACACTGAAGCTTTCTTT. The chain has TRBV2 and TRBJ1-1; 7 bases line up with TRBD1. The CDR3 consists of 14 residues. Germline V CDR1 and CDR2: SNHLY, FYNNEI. V trimming: 4 bases; J trimming: 2 bases; junction bases outside the gene matches: 4.